The entry below gives a single TCR beta chain sequence along with its context. Its matching antigen is unknown. CDR1 is SGHNT, CDR2 YYREEE, per germline (reference sequence). The CDR3 has 18 residues. Trimming cost V 4 bases and J 1 base; bases outside gene matches: 9. The data are from a study of cytomegalovirus exposure and HLA in healthy donors. Notes on the study in general: Later analysis demonstrated an association between a missense DCLRE1C variant and TCR beta V- and J-gene trimming.

Primers for the PCR totalled 60 Vbeta and 13 Jbeta. TCRdb's copy holds only in-frame clones and misses some; the assay was immunoSEQ multiplex PCR. The table includes 210,000 or so clones, over 65% detected once. The sample taken for sequencing was PBMCs. The chain is built from TRBV5-4 and TRBJ2-3; 13 nucleotides match TRBD2. This receptor was taken from a human donor in good health. CDR3 region: CASSGARTSGSRTDTQYF. The CDR3 bases are TGTGCCAGCAGCGGAGCACGGACTAGCGGGAGTCGCACAGATACGCAGTATTTT.